The TCR beta chain described here comes from a study of T cells in Graves' hyperthyroidism and ophthalmopathy. Across the study: The blood sample was taken at first diagnosis, before treatment began. General study points: The model foresaw ophthalmopathy a median around 6 months prior to onset. Ophthalmopathy cases were set apart from stable hyperthyroidism by a 13 V-J model. Researchers found most expanded thyroid clonotypes above 0.001 in blood as well.

Regions amplified from RNA transcripts were the TCR beta CDR3 regions. During a first-round RT-PCR of the TCR CDR3, the HTBI primer set was used. TCRdb re-called the multiplex PCR reads through MiXCR, storing one row per CDR3 protein. The sample lists over 450,000 distinct CDR3 sequences; about a sixth were seen once. As to this clonotype: Its target is not known.

V was pared by 6 bases and J by 6 bases, with 11 bases between. The CDR3 runs to 12 residues. Germline V gene data show CDR1 as LGHNA and CDR2 as YNFKEQ. Material for sequencing was blood. This rearrangement joins TRBV4-2 to TRBJ1-1, with D maybe TRBD1 (5 bases). This TCR derives from a young woman with Graves' ophthalmopathy. DNA for the CDR3: TGTGCCAGCAGTCCCCCGGGGGCTGAAGCTTTCTTT. The encoded protein is CASSPPGAEAFF.